This TCR beta chain came from a study of blood T cell repertoires in COVID-19. The data were produced by immunoSEQ multiplex PCR, yet TCRdb's version contains in-frame clones alone and is incomplete. The sample consists of about 410,000 clones, around 89% of them appearing once. Germline assignment: CDR1 SGHTA and CDR2 FQGNSA. The germline V and J ends were trimmed by 6 bases and 4 bases, with 12 bases remaining between them. The CDR3 contains 13 residues. The sequence was collected from a woman aged 35 to 49 with COVID-19, enrolled during active disease. The chain links TRBV7-2 to TRBJ2-5, with TRBD1 as a possible D gene (6 bases). Sequencing input: peripheral blood. CDR3 nucleotide sequence: TGTGCCAGCAGTACCTTGACAGGAGAGACCCAGTACTTC. Protein: CASSTLTGETQYF.